The clone carrying this T cell receptor beta chain has just a few counts. The antigen is unknown. With 8 bases removed from V and 3 bases from J, the gap between germline ends came to 8 bases. From germline, CDR1 is DFQATT and CDR2 SNEGSKA (reference sequence). This CDR3 comprises 10 residues. The entry originates in a study of blood T cells in healthy people across ages. General observations from the study: Researchers judged that diversity estimates from one million T cells fell short of true values. When set beside aged donors, long-lived donors presented more naive CD4+ cells and higher diversity. A strong correlation was seen between TCR beta diversity and naive T cell percentage.

Every sample yielded at least 6.5 million isolated PBMCs. Sample-barcoded 5' priming and a J-beta primer mix drove a second PCR of about 7 to 11 cycles. TCRdb reanalysed the 5' RACE reads using MiXCR and keeps one entry per CDR3 protein. The sample lists over 600,000 distinct CDR3 sequences, around half seen once, with around 18% in the top ten. The chain is built from TRBV20-1 and TRBJ2-7, with unresolved D. The material sequenced was blood. The sequence derives from a man at least 80 years old in good health. Written as DNA, the CDR3 is TGCAGTACCGCAAACTACGAGCAGTACTTC. Protein product: CSTANYEQYF.